A single sample gave rise to the 3 T cell receptor beta chains below, sequenced in a study of cytomegalovirus exposure and HLA in healthy donors. PCR involved 60 Vbeta and 13 Jbeta primers. Using immunoSEQ multiplex PCR, the repertoire was profiled, and TCRdb retains in-frame clones only, with some absent. The repertoire holds about 98,000 clones, with over 60% as singletons. Sequencing used PBMCs. Receptor source: a man in his 60s in good health and CMV-seropositive.

This CDR3 reads CASSQDSAGGNTGELFF. The CDR3 coding sequence is TGTGCCAGCAGCCAAGACTCAGCGGGGGGGAACACCGGGGAGCTGTTTTTT. The chain has TRBV4-2 and TRBJ2-2, with 9 nucleotides matching TRBD2. Germline loops: CDR1 LGHNA, CDR2 YNFKEQ. Trimming cost V 0 bases and J 1 base; bases outside gene matches: 3. This CDR3 is built from 17 residues.

This clone was picked up a small number of times. The chain recombines TRBV19 with TRBJ2-1, with D perhaps TRBD2 (5 bases). The CDR3 is made up of 14 amino acids. The ends were cut back, 6 bases at V and 2 bases at J, with 11 bases in the middle. Germline lookup yields CDR1 LNHDA and CDR2 SQIVND (reference sequence). This CDR3 is CASRRPGTYNEQFF. The CDR3 nucleotides are TGTGCCAGTAGGCGGCCGGGGACCTACAATGAGCAGTTCTTC.

The V call is TRBV5-1, the J call TRBJ2-1, with 9 bases lining up with TRBD1. The CDR3 totals 13 residues. The V gene's germline CDR1 is SGHRS and CDR2 YFSETQ. V lost 9 bases and J lost 5; bases outside the gene matches: 6. The CDR3 bases are TGCGCCACTCGGACAGGGGTGAACAATGAGCAGTTCTTC. Translated: CATRTGVNNEQFF.